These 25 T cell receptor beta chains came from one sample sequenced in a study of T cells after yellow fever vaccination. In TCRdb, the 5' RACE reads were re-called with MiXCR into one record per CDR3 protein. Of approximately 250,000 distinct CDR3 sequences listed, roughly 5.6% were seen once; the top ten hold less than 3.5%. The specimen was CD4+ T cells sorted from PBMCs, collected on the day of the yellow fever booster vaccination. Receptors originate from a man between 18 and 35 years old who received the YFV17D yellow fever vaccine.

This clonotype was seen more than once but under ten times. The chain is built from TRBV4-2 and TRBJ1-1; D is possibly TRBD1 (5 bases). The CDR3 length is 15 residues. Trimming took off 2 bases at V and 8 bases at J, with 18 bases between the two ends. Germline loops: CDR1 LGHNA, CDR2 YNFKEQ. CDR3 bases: TGTGCCAGCAGCCAATACGGGACGGATTTTCGAGAAGCTTTCTTT. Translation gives CASSQYGTDFREAFF.

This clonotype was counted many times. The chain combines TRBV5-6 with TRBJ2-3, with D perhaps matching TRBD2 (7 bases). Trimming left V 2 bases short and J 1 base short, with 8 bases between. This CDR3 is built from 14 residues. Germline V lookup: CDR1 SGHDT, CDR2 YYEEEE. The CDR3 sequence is CASSFGGRTDTQYF. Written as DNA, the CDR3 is TGTGCCAGCAGCTTCGGGGGGCGCACAGATACGCAGTATTTT.

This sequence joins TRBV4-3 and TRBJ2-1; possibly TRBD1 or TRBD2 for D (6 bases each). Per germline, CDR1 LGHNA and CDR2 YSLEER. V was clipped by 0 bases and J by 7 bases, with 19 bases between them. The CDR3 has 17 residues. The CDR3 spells CASSQDRGYRVGNEQFF. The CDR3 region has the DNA TGCGCCAGCAGCCAAGATCGGGGGTACAGGGTAGGAAATGAGCAGTTCTTC.

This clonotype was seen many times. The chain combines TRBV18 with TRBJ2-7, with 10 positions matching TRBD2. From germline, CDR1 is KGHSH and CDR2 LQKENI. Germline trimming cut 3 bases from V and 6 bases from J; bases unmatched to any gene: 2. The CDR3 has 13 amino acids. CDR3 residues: CASSPSGGREQYV. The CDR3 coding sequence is TGTGCCAGCTCACCTAGCGGGGGGCGCGAGCAGTACGTC.

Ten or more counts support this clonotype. CDR3 bases: TGCAGTGCTAGAGATCGTCGTACTAGCGGGGATCGCACAGATACGCAGTATTTT. Translation gives CSARDRRTSGDRTDTQYF. The J gene is TRBJ2-3, the V gene TRBV20-1; 10 nucleotides match TRBD2. Germline V CDR1 and CDR2: DFQATT, SNEGSKA (reference sequence). This CDR3 spans 18 amino acids. Trimming removed 0 bases from V and 1 base from J; junction bases left unmatched: 10.

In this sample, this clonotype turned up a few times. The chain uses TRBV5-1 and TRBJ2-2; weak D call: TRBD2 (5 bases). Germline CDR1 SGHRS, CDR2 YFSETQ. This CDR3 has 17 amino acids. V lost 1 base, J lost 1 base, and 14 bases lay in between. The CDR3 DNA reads TGCGCCAGCAGCTTGTTAGCTAGCCTCGGGAACACCGGGGAGCTGTTTTTT. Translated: CASSLLASLGNTGELFF.

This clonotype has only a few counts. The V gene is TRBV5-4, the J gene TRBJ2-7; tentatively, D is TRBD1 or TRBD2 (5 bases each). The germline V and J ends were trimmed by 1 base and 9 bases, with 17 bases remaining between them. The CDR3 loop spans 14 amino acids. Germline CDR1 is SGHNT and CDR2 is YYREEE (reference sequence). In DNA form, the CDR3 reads TGTGCCAGCAGCTTGCGACGGGGCCCTGTAAGGCAGTACTTC. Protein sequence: CASSLRRGPVRQYF.

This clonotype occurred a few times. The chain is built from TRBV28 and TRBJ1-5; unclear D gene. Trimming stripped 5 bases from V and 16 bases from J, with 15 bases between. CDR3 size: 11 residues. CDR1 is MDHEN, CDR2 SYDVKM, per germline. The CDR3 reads CASSASIREHF. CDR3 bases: TGTGCCAGCAGTGCCTCAATACGGGAACATTTT.

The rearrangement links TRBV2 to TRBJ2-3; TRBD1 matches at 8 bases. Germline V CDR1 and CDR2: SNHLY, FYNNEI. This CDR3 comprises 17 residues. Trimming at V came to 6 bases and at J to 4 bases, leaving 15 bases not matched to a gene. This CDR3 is CASRRQGMKAHSDTQYF. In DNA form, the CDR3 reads TGTGCCAGCAGGAGACAGGGGATGAAGGCACATTCAGATACGCAGTATTTT.

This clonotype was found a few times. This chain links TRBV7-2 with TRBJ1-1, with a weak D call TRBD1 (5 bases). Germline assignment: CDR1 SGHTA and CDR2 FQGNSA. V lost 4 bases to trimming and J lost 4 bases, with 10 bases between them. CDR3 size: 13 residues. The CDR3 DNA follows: TGTGCCAGCAGCTCTATGGGGGGCACTGAAGCTTTCTTT. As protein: CASSSMGGTEAFF.

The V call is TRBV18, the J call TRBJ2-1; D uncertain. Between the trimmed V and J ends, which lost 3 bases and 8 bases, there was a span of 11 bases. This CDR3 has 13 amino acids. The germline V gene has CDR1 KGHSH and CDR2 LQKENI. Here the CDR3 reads CASSPPGRDEQFF. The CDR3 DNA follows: TGTGCCAGCTCACCTCCAGGTCGGGATGAGCAGTTCTTC. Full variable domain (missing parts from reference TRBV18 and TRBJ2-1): NAGVMQNPRHLVRRRGQEARLRCSPMKGHSHVYWYRQLPEEGLKFMVYLQKENIIDESGMPKERFSAEFPKEGPSILRIQQVVRGDSAAYFCASSPPGRDEQFFGPGTRLTVL.

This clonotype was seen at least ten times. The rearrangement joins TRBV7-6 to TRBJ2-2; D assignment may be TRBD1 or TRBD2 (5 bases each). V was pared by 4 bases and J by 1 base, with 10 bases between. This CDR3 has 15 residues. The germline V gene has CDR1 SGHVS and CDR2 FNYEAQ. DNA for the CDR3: TGTGCCAGCAGCTCCTCGAGGGGGAACACCGGGGAGCTGTTTTTT. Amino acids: CASSSSRGNTGELFF. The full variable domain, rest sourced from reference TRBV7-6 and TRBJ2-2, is GAGVSQSPRYKVTKRGQDVALRCDPISGHVSLYWYRQALGQGPEFLTYFNYEAQQDKSGLPNDRFSAERPEGSISTLTIQRTEQRDSAMYRCASSSSRGNTGELFFGEGSRLTVL.

The CDR3 loop reads CSASRATNEKLFF. CDR3 bases: TGCAGTGCTAGCCGCGCAACTAATGAAAAACTGTTTTTT. The chain couples TRBV20-1 to TRBJ1-4; the D is unclear. Trimming stripped 3 bases from V and 0 bases from J, with 5 bases between. The CDR3 is 13 amino acids. Germline-derived CDR1 and CDR2 are DFQATT and SNEGSKA (reference sequence).

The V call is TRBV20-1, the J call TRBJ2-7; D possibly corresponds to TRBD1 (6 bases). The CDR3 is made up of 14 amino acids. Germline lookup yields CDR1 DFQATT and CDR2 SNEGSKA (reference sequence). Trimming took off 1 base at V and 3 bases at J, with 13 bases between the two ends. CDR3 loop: CSARVAGVVYEQYF. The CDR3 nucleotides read TGCAGTGCTAGAGTGGCAGGGGTGGTCTACGAGCAGTACTTC.

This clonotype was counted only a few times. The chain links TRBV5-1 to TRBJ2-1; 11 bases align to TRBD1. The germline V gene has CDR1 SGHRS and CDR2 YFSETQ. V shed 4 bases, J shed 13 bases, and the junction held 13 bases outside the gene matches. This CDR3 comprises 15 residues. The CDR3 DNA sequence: TGCGCCAGCAGCCCGGATGGGACAGGGGGTGAAGGCCAGTTCTTC. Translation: CASSPDGTGGEGQFF.

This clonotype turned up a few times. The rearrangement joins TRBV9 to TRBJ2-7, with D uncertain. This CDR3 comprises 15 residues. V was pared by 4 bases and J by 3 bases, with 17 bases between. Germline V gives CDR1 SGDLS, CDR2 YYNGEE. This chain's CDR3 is CASSLPDGVFYEQYV. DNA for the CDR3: TGTGCCAGCAGCTTACCGGATGGAGTGTTCTACGAGCAGTACGTC.

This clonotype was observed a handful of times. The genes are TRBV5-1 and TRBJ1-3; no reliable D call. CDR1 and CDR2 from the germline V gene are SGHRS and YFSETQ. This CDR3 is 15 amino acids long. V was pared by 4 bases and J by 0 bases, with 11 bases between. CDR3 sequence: CASSPATLSGNTIYF. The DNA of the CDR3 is TGCGCCAGCAGCCCGGCCACCCTCTCTGGAAACACCATATATTTT.

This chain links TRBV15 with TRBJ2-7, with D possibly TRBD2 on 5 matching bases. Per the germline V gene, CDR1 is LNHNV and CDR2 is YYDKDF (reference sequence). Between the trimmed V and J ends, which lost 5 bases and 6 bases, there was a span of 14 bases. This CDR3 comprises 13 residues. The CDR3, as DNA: TGTGCCACCAGCTGGGCGACGGGGAGCGAGCAGTACTTC. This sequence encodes CATSWATGSEQYF.

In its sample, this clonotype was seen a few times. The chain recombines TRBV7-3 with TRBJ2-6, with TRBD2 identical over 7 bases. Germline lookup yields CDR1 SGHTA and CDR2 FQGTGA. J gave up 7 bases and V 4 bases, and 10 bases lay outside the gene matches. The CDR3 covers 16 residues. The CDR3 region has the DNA TGTGCCAGCAGCTCCAAGGGAGGGGCAGGCGCCAACGTCCTGACTTTC. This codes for CASSSKGGAGANVLTF.

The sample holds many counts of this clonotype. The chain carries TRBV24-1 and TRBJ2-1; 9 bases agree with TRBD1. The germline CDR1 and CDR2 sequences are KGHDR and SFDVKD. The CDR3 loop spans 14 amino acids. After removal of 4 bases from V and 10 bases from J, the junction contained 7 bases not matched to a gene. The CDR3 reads CATSDKGQGQEQFF. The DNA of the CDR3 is TGTGCCACCAGTGACAAGGGACAGGGCCAGGAGCAGTTCTTC.

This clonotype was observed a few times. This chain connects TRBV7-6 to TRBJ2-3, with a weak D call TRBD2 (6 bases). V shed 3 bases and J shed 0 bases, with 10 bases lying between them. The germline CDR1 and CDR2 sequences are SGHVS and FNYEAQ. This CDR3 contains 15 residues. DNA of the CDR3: TGTGCCAGCAGCTTCTTGGGAGGTAGCACAGATACGCAGTATTTT. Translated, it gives CASSFLGGSTDTQYF.

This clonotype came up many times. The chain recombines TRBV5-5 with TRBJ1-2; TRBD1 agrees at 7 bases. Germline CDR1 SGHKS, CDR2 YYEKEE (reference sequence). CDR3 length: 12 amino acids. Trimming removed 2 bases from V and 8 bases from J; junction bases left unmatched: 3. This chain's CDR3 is CASSFDRDGYTF. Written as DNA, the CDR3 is TGTGCCAGCAGCTTTGACAGGGACGGCTACACCTTC.

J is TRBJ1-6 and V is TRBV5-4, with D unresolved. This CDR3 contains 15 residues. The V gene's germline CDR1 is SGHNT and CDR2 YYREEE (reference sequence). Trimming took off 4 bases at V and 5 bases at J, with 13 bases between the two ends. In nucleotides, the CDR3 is TGTGCCAGCAGCCCCCTTCCTAGAGATAATTCACCCCTCCACTTT. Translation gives CASSPLPRDNSPLHF.

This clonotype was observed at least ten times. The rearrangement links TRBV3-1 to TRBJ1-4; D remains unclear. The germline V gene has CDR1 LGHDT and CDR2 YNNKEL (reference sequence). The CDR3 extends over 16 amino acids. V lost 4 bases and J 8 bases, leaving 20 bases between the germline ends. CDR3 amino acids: CASSPTERAGNEKLFF. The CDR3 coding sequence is TGTGCCAGCAGCCCGACCGAAAGGGCGGGTAACGAAAAACTGTTTTTT.

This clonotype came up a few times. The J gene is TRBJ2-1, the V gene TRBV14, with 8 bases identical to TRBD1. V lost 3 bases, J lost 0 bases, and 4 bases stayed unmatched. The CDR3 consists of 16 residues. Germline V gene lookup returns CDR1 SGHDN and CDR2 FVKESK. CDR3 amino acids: CASSHGQGLSYNEQFF. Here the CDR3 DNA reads TGTGCCAGCAGCCACGGACAGGGTCTCTCCTACAATGAGCAGTTCTTC.